The next 24 T cell receptor beta chains were all read from a single sample in a study of persistence of HIV-infected CD4 T cells (dated by TCRdb to the early 2020s). This specimen's treatment or condition label, interpreted: suppressive antiretroviral therapy. Lysates of CMV-infected fibroblasts at 10 ug/mL were used to stimulate the cells. Memory populations depleted of antigen-responding cells were obtained by sorting nonresponding CD40L-negative CD69-negative CD45RO-high memory CD4+ T cells. Their target antigens are unknown. The immunoSEQ hsTCRB assay version 4, run in survey mode, was used to sequence TCRbeta repertoires from genomic DNA. TCRdb's version of the immuneACCESS table is confined to in-frame rearrangements and falls short of the full clone set. An unresolved V gene accounts for under half of the shortfall where checked; the remainder is of unknown origin. For this sample the table gives tens of thousands of clones, of which roughly four fifths were detected only once. Together, the top ten hold roughly 4.5% of the sample.

The sequenced sample was CD4+ T cells sorted from PBMCs after approximately 19-hour stimulation, obtained from a patient who received antiretroviral therapy. The cell subset or site label for this specimen denotes: CD40L-CD69- CD45RO-high memory CD4 T cells not responding to CMV lysate. The receptors originated from an adult man with HIV who was CMV-seropositive.

The V gene is TRBV19, the J gene TRBJ1-5; tentative D call: TRBD1 (6 bases). The CDR3 contains 17 residues. With 7 bases removed from V and 3 bases from J, the gap between germline ends came to 22 bases. Germline V gene data show CDR1 as LNHDA and CDR2 as SQIVND (reference sequence). CDR3 sequence reads: CASNVGRGLIDNQPQHF. The CDR3 nucleotides read TGTGCCAGTAATGTGGGCAGGGGACTTATAGACAATCAGCCCCAGCATTTT. Drawing the rest from reference TRBV19 and TRBJ1-5, the complete variable domain is DGGITQSPKYLFRKEGQNVTLSCEQNLNHDAMYWYRQDPGQGLRLIYYSQIVNDFQKGDIAEGYSVSREKKESFPLTVTSAQKNPTAFYLCASNVGRGLIDNQPQHFGDGTRLSIL.

The chain has TRBV6-2 or TRBV6-3 and TRBJ1-5; TRBD1 is a possible D gene (5 bases). V was cut by 0 bases and J by 11 bases, with 17 bases left in between. The germline gives CDR1 MNHEY, CDR2 SVGEGT. This CDR3 comprises 15 residues. The CDR3 nucleotides are TGTGCCAGCAGTTACTCGGCCATCCCGCTAGGGGCCCAGCATTTT. It translates to CASSYSAIPLGAQHF.

The chain uses TRBV5-5 and TRBJ1-4; 8 nucleotides line up with TRBD1. CDR3 length: 14 amino acids. V trimming: 4 bases; J trimming: 7 bases; junction bases outside the gene matches: 6. The V gene's germline CDR1 is SGHKS and CDR2 YYEKEE (reference sequence). CDR3 residues: CASSPQGATEKLFF. The CDR3 bases are TGTGCCAGCAGCCCGCAGGGGGCGACTGAAAAACTGTTTTTT.

V gene TRBV5-1 combines with J gene TRBJ1-4; 8 bases are shared with TRBD1. The V gene end was trimmed by 4 bases and the J gene end by 7 bases; junction bases not matched to a gene: 12. The CDR3 runs to 16 residues. Germline assignment: CDR1 SGHRS and CDR2 YFSETQ. The CDR3 bases are TGCGCCAGCAGCCGGGACGGACAGGGAGATTTTGAAAAACTGTTTTTT. Its translation: CASSRDGQGDFEKLFF.

CDR3 protein: CASSLGGTAPTQNTEAFF. The CDR3 DNA is TGCGCCAGCAGCTTGGGTGGGACGGCCCCTACGCAGAACACTGAAGCTTTCTTT. The rearrangement links TRBV5-1 to TRBJ1-1; weak D call: TRBD1 (5 bases). This CDR3 has 18 amino acids. V was shortened by 0 bases and J by 1 base, with 19 bases between the two germline ends. Germline lookup yields CDR1 SGHRS and CDR2 YFSETQ. Based on the CDR3 plus reference TRBV5-1 and TRBJ1-1, the full variable domain is KAGVTQTPRYLIKTRGQQVTLSCSPISGHRSVSWYQQTPGQGLQFLFEYFSETQRNKGNFPGRFSGRQFSNSRSEMNVSTLELGDSALYLCASSLGGTAPTQNTEAFFGQGTRLTVV.

The chain recombines TRBV19 with TRBJ2-2; 12 bases map to TRBD2. The trim removed 8 bases at V and 7 bases at J, leaving 14 bases unmatched. CDR1 is LNHDA, CDR2 SQIVND, per germline (reference sequence). This CDR3 has 17 amino acids. CDR3 bases: TGTGCCAGTCGGTTATTCGCTAGCGGGGGGGCAGTCGGGGAGCTGTTTTTT. It codes for CASRLFASGGAVGELFF.

V is TRBV7-8 and J is TRBJ1-6; the D gene is possibly TRBD1 (6 bases). CDR1 and CDR2 from the germline V gene are SGHVS and FQNEAQ. The CDR3 spans 15 residues. The germline V and J ends were trimmed by 1 base and 7 bases, with 11 bases remaining between them. CDR3 nucleotides: TGTGCCAGCAGCTTAGGACAGGTTGAGAATTCACCCCTCCACTTT. Residues: CASSLGQVENSPLHF.

The V gene is TRBV7-9, the J gene TRBJ2-1; TRBD1 might be the D (7 bases). The germline V and J ends were trimmed by 5 bases and 4 bases, with 15 bases remaining between them. The germline gives CDR1 SEHNR, CDR2 FQNEAQ (reference sequence). The CDR3 is 15 amino acids. Written as DNA, the CDR3 is TGTGCCAGCAGCATAAGGGGGGACAGTTACAATGAGCAGTTCTTC. Encoded protein: CASSIRGDSYNEQFF.

This clone has a single count. This chain joins TRBV19 and TRBJ1-6; 11 bases match TRBD1. This CDR3 spans 15 amino acids. Germline trimming cut 5 bases from V and 10 bases from J; bases unmatched to any gene: 7. Looked up from germline, CDR1 is LNHDA and CDR2 is SQIVND (reference sequence). The CDR3 sequence is CASSGGTGGSSPLHF. CDR3 DNA: TGTGCCAGTAGTGGTGGGACAGGGGGTTCCTCACCCCTCCACTTT. Full variable domain (remainder filled in from reference TRBV19 and TRBJ1-6): DGGITQSPKYLFRKEGQNVTLSCEQNLNHDAMYWYRQDPGQGLRLIYYSQIVNDFQKGDIAEGYSVSREKKESFPLTVTSAQKNPTAFYLCASSGGTGGSSPLHFGNGTRLTVT.

This chain's CDR3 is CASSLVGFRQPQHF. The DNA of the CDR3 is TGTGCCAGCAGCTTAGTCGGGTTTAGACAGCCCCAGCATTTT. The rearrangement uses TRBV7-8 and TRBJ1-5; D is ambiguous. The V gene's germline CDR1 is SGHVS and CDR2 FQNEAQ. The CDR3 length is 14 residues. Deletions cut 1 base from V and 7 bases from J, with 11 bases between.

The chain employs TRBV4-1 and TRBJ2-1; possibly TRBD2 for D (6 bases). CDR1 and CDR2 from the germline V gene are MGHRA and YSYEKL. The CDR3 is made up of 16 amino acids. The V end lost 5 bases, the J end lost 7 bases, and 21 bases lay between the germline ends. This CDR3 reads CASSLRRDWTENEQFF. The CDR3 DNA reads as TGCGCCAGCAGCTTACGCCGGGACTGGACGGAGAATGAGCAGTTCTTC.

The rearrangement links TRBV18 to TRBJ2-7; D unclear. CDR1 is KGHSH and CDR2 is LQKENI in the germline V gene. V was trimmed by 5 bases and J by 5 bases, leaving 13 bases between them. This CDR3 contains 13 residues. In DNA, the CDR3 is TGTGCCAGCTCAGGTCCGGTGAAAAACGAGCAGTACTTC. This encodes CASSGPVKNEQYF. Supplemented by reference TRBV18 and TRBJ2-7, the full variable domain reads NAGVMQNPRHLVRRRGQEARLRCSPMKGHSHVYWYRQLPEEGLKFMVYLQKENIIDESGMPKERFSAEFPKEGPSILRIQQVVRGDSAAYFCASSGPVKNEQYFGPGTRLTVT.

This chain joins TRBV24-1 and TRBJ2-1; possibly TRBD2 for D (6 bases). Germline values: CDR1 KGHDR, CDR2 SFDVKD. This CDR3 is 14 amino acids long. V lost 1 base, J lost 7 bases, and 10 bases lay in between. The CDR3 nucleotides are TGTGCCACCAGTGATTTTGGCAGCGGGAATGAGCAGTTCTTC. This sequence encodes CATSDFGSGNEQFF.

V gene TRBV6-5 combines with J gene TRBJ2-5; weak D call: TRBD2 (5 bases). V lost 10 bases to trimming and J lost 4 bases, with 13 bases between them. CDR1 is MNHEY and CDR2 is SVGAGI in the germline V gene. The CDR3 runs to 12 residues. CDR3 sequence (DNA): TGTGCCACCTATCGGGGTACAGAGACCCAGTACTTC. Protein: CATYRGTETQYF.

This clone was recorded once. The V gene is TRBV6-5, the J gene TRBJ1-3; possibly TRBD1 for D (6 bases). The germline V and J ends were trimmed by 11 bases and 4 bases, with 15 bases remaining between them. The germline CDR1 and CDR2 sequences are MNHEY and SVGAGI. This CDR3 is 13 amino acids long. In DNA, the CDR3 is TGTGCCCGAAGATGGGGGCCCGGAAACACCATATATTTT. Its translation is CARRWGPGNTIYF.

The V gene is TRBV10-3, the J gene TRBJ2-7; D unclear. The germline gives CDR1 ENHRY, CDR2 SYGVKD. Trimming pared 4 bases from V and 2 bases from J, leaving 12 bases between. The CDR3 extends over 14 amino acids. This chain's CDR3 is CAISVPPWAYEQYF. CDR3 DNA: TGTGCCATCAGTGTACCTCCCTGGGCCTACGAGCAGTACTTC.

The chain combines TRBV5-1 with TRBJ2-3; the match to TRBD2 covers 7 bases. Germline lookup yields CDR1 SGHRS and CDR2 YFSETQ. Trimming took 2 bases from V and 2 from J; bases not matched to a gene: 5. CDR3 length: 15 residues. DNA of the CDR3: TGCGCCAGCAGCTTTGACGGGGGGTACACAGATACGCAGTATTTT. Translation gives CASSFDGGYTDTQYF.

The J gene is TRBJ1-2, the V gene TRBV5-4; 9 nucleotides line up with TRBD1. The CDR3 runs 15 residues. V lost 4 bases and J lost 8; bases outside the gene matches: 12. CDR1 SGHNT and CDR2 YYREEE come from the germline V gene (reference sequence). The CDR3 DNA follows: TGTGCCAGCAGCCGGTTTGGGACAGGGTGGTACGGCTACACCTTC. It translates to CASSRFGTGWYGYTF.

The CDR3 DNA sequence: TGCAGCGTTGGGGGACAGGGGGCCAACGAGCAGTACTTC. Translating it yields CSVGGQGANEQYF. V is TRBV29-1 and J is TRBJ2-7, with TRBD1 matching 12 bases. CDR1 and CDR2 from the germline V gene are SQVTM and ANQGSEA. V was clipped by 4 bases and J by 5 bases; unmatched bases: 3. The CDR3 length is 13 residues.

V is TRBV11-1 and J is TRBJ1-5; 9 positions match TRBD1. The germline CDR1 and CDR2 sequences are SGHAT and FQDESV (reference sequence). This CDR3 is built from 14 residues. Germline trimming cut 4 bases from V and 7 bases from J; bases unmatched to any gene: 5. The CDR3 coding sequence is TGTGCCAGCAGCTGGGGACAGGGAGGCCAGCCCCAGCATTTT. This gives the protein CASSWGQGGQPQHF.

The chain links TRBV5-1 to TRBJ2-1; D is possibly TRBD2 (5 bases). V lost 2 bases and J lost 8, with 17 bases in between. This CDR3 has 15 residues. Germline V gene data show CDR1 as SGHRS and CDR2 as YFSETQ. The CDR3 reads CASSFGNRQVDEQFF. The CDR3 DNA sequence: TGCGCCAGCAGCTTCGGGAACAGACAAGTGGATGAGCAGTTCTTC.

The sample holds one count of this clone. V and J are TRBV10-3 and TRBJ1-1; D gene ambiguous. This CDR3 region has 15 residues. The germline gives CDR1 ENHRY, CDR2 SYGVKD. The V and J ends lost 2 bases and 5 bases respectively, with 15 bases between them. The CDR3 coding sequence is TGTGCCATCAGTGAGGTGGGGAGGAAGACTACTGAAGCTTTCTTT. It translates to CAISEVGRKTTEAFF.

The V gene is TRBV4-2, the J gene TRBJ1-2, with 8 bases identical to TRBD1. The CDR3 has 16 amino acids. The germline gives CDR1 LGHNA, CDR2 YNFKEQ. V dropped 0 bases and J dropped 1; count of bases not matched to a gene: 4. CDR3 sequence reads: CASSQESGQGNYGYTF. DNA for the CDR3: TGTGCCAGCAGCCAAGAAAGCGGACAGGGTAACTATGGCTACACCTTC.

This chain uses TRBV28 with TRBJ1-3, with D possibly TRBD1 on 6 matching bases. This CDR3 is built from 15 residues. V lost 6 bases and J lost 0, with 12 bases in between. Germline loops: CDR1 MDHEN, CDR2 SYDVKM. The CDR3 here is CASRGGGASGNTIYF. CDR3 nucleotide sequence: TGTGCCAGCAGAGGGGGTGGCGCCTCTGGAAACACCATATATTTT.